This T cell receptor (beta chain) was recovered during a study of monozygotic twins with inflammatory bowel disease. Template-switch reactions added UMIs with a 6-nucleotide sample barcode. After re-calling the 5' RACE reads, TCRdb lists one entry per CDR3 protein, DNA absent. The specimen's table records around 100,000 distinct CDR3 sequences. The length of the CDR3 is 13 residues. Germline CDR1 DFQATT, CDR2 SNEGSKA (reference sequence). This clonotype originated in a human donor with ulcerative colitis or Crohn's disease, or a healthy co-twin of an affected twin (not recorded which). Sequencing input: blood. The genes are TRBV20-1 and TRBJ2-1; TCRdb's D call, TRBD2, is unchecked because there is no DNA. CDR3 sequence reads: CSAPPVDLNEQFF.